This paragraph reports one T cell receptor beta chain. No antigen is known for it. Base qualities are missing; no much larger clone stands one base away. The CDR3 contains 16 residues, cysteine and phenylalanine counted. The CDR3 DNA has 48 bases and is translated from base 1. CDR1 KGHDR and CDR2 SFDVKD are derived from the germline V gene. Trimming at the junction amounts to 2 bases on V and 4 bases on J, and the germline ends lie 15 bases apart. This specimen comes from a study of T cell repertoires in cytomegalovirus infection (dated by TCRdb to between 2018 and 2021). Background for the entire study: Donor HLA type was relevant to the analysis, as public TCR beta signatures indicated carriage of CMV infection together with the matching HLA type.

Instrument used: Illumina HiSeq 1500. The public sequencing data were trimmed at Q25 with fastp and processed into clonotypes with MiXCR by TCRdb, which kept only in-frame beta chains. For every CDR3 protein sequence, its rows merge into one entry that carries the most common genes and DNA. The sample table lists some 150,000 distinct CDR3 sequences, 20% to 25% of them with a count of one. Roughly 9.7% of the sample is in the top ten clones. Overall study outcomes, separate from this receptor: Carriers of CMV infection plus the relevant HLA type were discriminated by the cumulative frequency of public TCR beta family members in the study cohort and in an independent roughly 380-donor cohort. The ex vivo response was dominated by HLA-C-restricted CMV-specific TCR beta clonotypes, and the single most frequent clonotype in two of eight donors was supplied by these HLA-C-restricted clonotypes.

Sequencing was done on a sample of PBMCs. The rearranged segments are TRBV24-1 and TRBJ2-3; perhaps TRBD2 is the D gene, with 5 bases matching. The sequence derives from a human donor in good health (CMV status not recorded). Some clones in this sample may be carry-over from other donors' samples. The nucleotide sequence is given as TGTGCCACCAGTGATTCGGGGTTGAAGGACGCAGATACGCAGTATTTT. Its product reads: CATSDSGLKDADTQYF.